The TCR beta chain described here comes from a study of T cell responses to AZD1222 COVID-19 vaccine. Study conclusions and caveats: Two doses of AZD1222 preceded a rise in Spike-specific TCR breadth and depth. Among the donors, most were white British and more were female, and clonal diversity was possibly underestimated. Nearly half of the spike-specific TCRs reportedly recognize variant regions that carry no mutations.

The protocol was immunoSEQ multiplex PCR, while the TCRdb copy is restricted to in-frame clones and leaves out a portion. The sample contains some 100,000 clones, around 84% of which appear only once. Trimming took off 3 bases at V and 6 bases at J, with 12 bases between the two ends. This CDR3 contains 12 residues. CDR1 is GTSNPN and CDR2 is SVGIG in the germline V gene (reference sequence). Details on this clone: The antigen is unknown.

Sequencing was performed on peripheral blood, taken on day 0 of AZD1222 vaccination. This receptor was identified in an adult in good health. This rearrangement joins TRBV30 to TRBJ2-7, with D maybe TRBD2 (5 bases). CDR3 coding DNA: TGTGCCTGGAGCGGGAACGTACGCGAGCAGTACTTC. Encoded protein: CAWSGNVREQYF.